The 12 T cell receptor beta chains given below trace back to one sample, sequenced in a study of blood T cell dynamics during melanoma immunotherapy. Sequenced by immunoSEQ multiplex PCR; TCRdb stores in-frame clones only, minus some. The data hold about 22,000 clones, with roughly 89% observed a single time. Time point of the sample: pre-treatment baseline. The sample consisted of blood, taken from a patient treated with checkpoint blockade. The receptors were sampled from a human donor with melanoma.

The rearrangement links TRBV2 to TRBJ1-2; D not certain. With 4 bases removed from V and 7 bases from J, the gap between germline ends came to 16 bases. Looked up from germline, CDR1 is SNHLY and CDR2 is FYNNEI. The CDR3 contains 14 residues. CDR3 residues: CASSGTRVSGGYTF. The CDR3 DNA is TGTGCCAGCAGTGGGACCCGCGTCTCGGGTGGCTACACCTTC.

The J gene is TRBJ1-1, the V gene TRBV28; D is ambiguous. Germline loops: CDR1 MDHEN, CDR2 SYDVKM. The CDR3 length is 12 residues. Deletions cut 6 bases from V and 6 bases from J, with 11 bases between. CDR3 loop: CASSPPSAEAFF. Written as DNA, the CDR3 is TGTGCCAGCAGCCCCCCGTCCGCTGAAGCTTTCTTT.

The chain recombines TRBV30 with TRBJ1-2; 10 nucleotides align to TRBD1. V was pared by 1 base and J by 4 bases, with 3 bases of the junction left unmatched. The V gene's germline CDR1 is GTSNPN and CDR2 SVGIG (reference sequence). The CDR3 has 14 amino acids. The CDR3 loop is CAWSAGTGAYGYTF. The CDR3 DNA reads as TGTGCCTGGAGTGCGGGGACAGGGGCCTATGGCTACACCTTC.

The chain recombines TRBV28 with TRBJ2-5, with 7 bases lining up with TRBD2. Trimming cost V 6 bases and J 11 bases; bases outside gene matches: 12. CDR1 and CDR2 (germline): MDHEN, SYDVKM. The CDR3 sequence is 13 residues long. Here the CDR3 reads CASRVSGPVEQYF. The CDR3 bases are TGTGCCAGCAGGGTTAGCGGGCCTGTTGAGCAGTACTTC.

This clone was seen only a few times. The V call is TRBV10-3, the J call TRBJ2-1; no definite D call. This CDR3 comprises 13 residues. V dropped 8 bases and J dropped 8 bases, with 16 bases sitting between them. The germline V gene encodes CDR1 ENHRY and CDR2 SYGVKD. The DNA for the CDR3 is TGTGCCATCGGCCTTAATCCCAAAGATGAGCAGTTCTTC. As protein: CAIGLNPKDEQFF.

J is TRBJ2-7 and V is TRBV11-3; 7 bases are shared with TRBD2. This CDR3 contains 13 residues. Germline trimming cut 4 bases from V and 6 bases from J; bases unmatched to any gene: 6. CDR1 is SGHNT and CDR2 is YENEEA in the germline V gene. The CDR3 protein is CASSSMWGGEQYF. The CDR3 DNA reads TGTGCCAGCAGCTCGATGTGGGGGGGCGAGCAGTACTTC. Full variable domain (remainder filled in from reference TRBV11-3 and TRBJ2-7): EAGVVQSPRYKIIEKKQPVAFWCNPISGHNTLYWYLQNLGQGPELLIRYENEEAVDDSQLPKDRFSAERLKGVDSTLKIQPAELGDSAVYLCASSSMWGGEQYFGPGTRLTVT.

The CDR3 DNA reads as TGTGCCAGTAGCCTAATGGGGGACTACACCTTC. Translating it yields CASSLMGDYTF. The V gene is TRBV19, the J gene TRBJ1-2; tentatively, D is TRBD1 (5 bases). The CDR3 totals 11 residues. Trimming stripped 6 bases from V and 10 bases from J, with 12 bases between. Germline CDR1 and CDR2: LNHDA and SQIVND (reference sequence).

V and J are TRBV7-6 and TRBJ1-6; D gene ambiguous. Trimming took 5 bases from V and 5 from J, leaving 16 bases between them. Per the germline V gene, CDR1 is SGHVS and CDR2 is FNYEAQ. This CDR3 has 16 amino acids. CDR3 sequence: CASSPRAGQNNSPLHF. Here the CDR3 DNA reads TGTGCCAGCAGCCCTAGGGCGGGTCAGAATAATTCACCCCTCCACTTT.

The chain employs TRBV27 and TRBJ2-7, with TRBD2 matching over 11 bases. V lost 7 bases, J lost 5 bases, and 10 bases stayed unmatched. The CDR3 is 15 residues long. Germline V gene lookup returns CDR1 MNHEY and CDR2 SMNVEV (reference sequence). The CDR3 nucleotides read TGTGCCAGCATCCCGTTAGCGGGAGGGCCGAACGAGCAGTACTTC. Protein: CASIPLAGGPNEQYF.

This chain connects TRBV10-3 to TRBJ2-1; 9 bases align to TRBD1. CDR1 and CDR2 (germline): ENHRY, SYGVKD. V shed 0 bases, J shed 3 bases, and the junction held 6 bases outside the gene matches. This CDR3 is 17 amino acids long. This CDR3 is CAISESGQGRYYNEQFF. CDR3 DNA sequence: TGTGCCATCAGTGAGTCTGGACAGGGGCGCTACTACAATGAGCAGTTCTTC.

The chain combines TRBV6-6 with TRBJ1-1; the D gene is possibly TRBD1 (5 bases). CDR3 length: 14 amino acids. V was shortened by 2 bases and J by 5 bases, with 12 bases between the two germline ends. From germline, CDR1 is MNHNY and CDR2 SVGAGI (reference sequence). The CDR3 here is CASSYGGTGTEAFF. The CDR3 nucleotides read TGTGCCAGCAGTTACGGGGGGACGGGGACTGAAGCTTTCTTT.

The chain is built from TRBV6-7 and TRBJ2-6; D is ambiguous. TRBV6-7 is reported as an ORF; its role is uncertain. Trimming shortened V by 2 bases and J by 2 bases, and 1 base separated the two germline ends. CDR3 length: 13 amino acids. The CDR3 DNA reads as TGTGCCAGCAGTTACCCTGGGGCCAACGTCCTGACTTTC. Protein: CASSYPGANVLTF.